This TCR beta chain was observed in a study of response to subunit inactivated influenza vaccine. Findings and limits, study-wide: It was the authors' suggestion that each seasonal influenza vaccination recruits few new T cells.

As for this clonotype: Its antigen remains unidentified.

In TCRdb, the RT-PCR reads were re-called with MiXCR into one record per CDR3 protein. The sample carries a few hundred thousand distinct CDR3 sequences, 7.2% recorded once. The origin of this receptor is a man between 50 and 70 years old who received an inactivated influenza vaccine. The source material was PBMCs from blood, sampled around 25 months after vaccination.

CDR3 in amino acids: CAIRRDSEAFF. CDR3 nucleotides: TGTGCCATCAGGAGGGACAGCGAAGCTTTCTTT. The chain links TRBV10-3 to TRBJ1-1, with 7 bases fitting TRBD1. The germline gives CDR1 ENHRY, CDR2 SYGVKD. V trimming: 6 bases; J trimming: 8 bases; junction bases outside the gene matches: 3. This CDR3 contains 11 residues.